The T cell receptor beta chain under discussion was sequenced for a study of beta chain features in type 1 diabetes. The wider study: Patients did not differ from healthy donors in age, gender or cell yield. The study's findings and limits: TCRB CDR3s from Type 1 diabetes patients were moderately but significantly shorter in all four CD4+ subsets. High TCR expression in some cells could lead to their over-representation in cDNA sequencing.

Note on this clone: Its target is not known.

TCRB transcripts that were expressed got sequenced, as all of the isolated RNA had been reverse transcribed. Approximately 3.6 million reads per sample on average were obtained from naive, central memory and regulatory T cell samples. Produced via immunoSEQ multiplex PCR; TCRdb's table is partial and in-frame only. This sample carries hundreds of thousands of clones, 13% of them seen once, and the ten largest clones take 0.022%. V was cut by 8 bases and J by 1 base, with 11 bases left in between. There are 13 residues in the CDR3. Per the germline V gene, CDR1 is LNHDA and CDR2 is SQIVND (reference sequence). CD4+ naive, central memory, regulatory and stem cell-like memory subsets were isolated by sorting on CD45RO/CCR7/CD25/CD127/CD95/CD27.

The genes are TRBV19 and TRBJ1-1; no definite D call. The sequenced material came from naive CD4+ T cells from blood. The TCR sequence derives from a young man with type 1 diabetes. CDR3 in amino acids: CASFQRRNTEAFF. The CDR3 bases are TGTGCCAGTTTCCAGAGAAGGAACACTGAAGCTTTCTTT.